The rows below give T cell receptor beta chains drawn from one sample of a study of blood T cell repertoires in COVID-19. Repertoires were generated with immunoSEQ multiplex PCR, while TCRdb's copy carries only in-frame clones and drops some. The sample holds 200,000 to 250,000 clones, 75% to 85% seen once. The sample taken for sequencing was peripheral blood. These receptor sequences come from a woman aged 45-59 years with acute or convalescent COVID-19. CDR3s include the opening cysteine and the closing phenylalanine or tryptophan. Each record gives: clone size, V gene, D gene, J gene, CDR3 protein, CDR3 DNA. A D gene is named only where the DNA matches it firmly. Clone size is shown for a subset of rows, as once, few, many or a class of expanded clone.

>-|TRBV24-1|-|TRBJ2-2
CATSDTRGNTGELFF
TGTGCCACCAGTGATACCAGGGGGAACACCGGGGAGCTGTTTTTT
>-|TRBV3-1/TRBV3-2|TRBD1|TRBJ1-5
CASSQVGTGRNQPQHF
TGTGCCAGCAGCCAAGTAGGGACAGGACGCAATCAGCCCCAGCATTTT
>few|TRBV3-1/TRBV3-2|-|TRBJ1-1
CASSQRTPLGMNTEAFF
TGTGCCAGCAGCCAGAGGACTCCCCTGGGGATGAACACTGAAGCTTTCTTT
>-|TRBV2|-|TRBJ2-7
CASRRRDSATYEQYF
TGTGCCAGCAGACGCCGGGACTCGGCAACCTACGAGCAGTACTTC
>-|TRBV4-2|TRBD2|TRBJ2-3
CASSQDKSGLAEFTDTQYF
TGTGCCAGCAGCCAAGATAAGTCAGGGCTAGCGGAGTTCACAGATACGCAGTATTTT
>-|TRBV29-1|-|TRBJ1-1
CSVLSRTSNTEAFF
TGCAGCGTTTTATCTCGGACATCGAACACTGAAGCTTTCTTT
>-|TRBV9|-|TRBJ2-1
CASSVGGSEQFF
TGTGCCAGCAGCGTAGGAGGTAGTGAGCAGTTCTTC
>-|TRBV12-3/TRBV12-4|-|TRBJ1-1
CASSPEGSEAFF
TGTGCCAGCAGCCCGGAGGGAAGTGAAGCTTTCTTT
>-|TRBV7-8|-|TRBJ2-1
CASSLAGEFNEQFF
TGTGCCAGCAGCTTAGCCGGGGAGTTCAATGAGCAGTTCTTC
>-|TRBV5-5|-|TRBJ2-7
CASSLVLGAQYEQYF
TGTGCCAGCAGCTTGGTGCTGGGGGCGCAATACGAGCAGTACTTC
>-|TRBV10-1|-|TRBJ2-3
CASSPSVGRSGADTQYF
TGCGCCAGCAGTCCCTCGGTCGGCAGGTCCGGGGCAGATACGCAGTATTTT
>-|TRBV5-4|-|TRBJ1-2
CASSHDRPNYGYTF
TGTGCCAGCAGCCACGACAGACCTAACTATGGCTACACCTTC
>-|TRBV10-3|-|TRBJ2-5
CAISGYGGWAGARETQYF
TGTGCCATCAGCGGTTATGGGGGTTGGGCGGGGGCCCGAGAGACCCAGTACTTC
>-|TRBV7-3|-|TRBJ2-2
CASSSQVGKTGELFF
TGTGCCAGCAGCTCACAGGTCGGAAAAACCGGGGAGCTGTTTTTT
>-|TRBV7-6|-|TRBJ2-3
CASSLGGGADTQYF
TGTGCCAGCAGCTTAGGTGGAGGGGCAGATACGCAGTATTTT
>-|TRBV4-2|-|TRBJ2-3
CASSQGAQGTDTQYF
TGTGCCAGCAGCCAAGGGGCCCAAGGCACAGATACGCAGTATTTT
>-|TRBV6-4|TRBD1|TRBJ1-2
CASSAGGAGGYTF
TGTGCCAGCAGTGCAGGGGGCGCGGGTGGCTACACCTTC
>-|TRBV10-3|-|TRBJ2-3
CAISESRRNTQYF
TGTGCCATCAGTGAGTCGAGGCGAAATACGCAGTATTTT
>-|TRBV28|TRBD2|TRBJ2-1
CASRRPGLAGGDGNEQFF
TGTGCCAGCAGACGACCGGGACTAGCGGGAGGGGATGGCAATGAGCAGTTCTTC
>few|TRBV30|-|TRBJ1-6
CAWSVWEAGNSPLHF
TGTGCCTGGAGTGTTTGGGAAGCGGGGAATTCACCCCTCCACTTT
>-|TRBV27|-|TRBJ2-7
CASSGGQPVEQYF
TGTGCCAGCAGTGGTGGACAGCCCGTTGAGCAGTACTTC
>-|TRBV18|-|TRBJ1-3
CASSPTVASGNTIYF
TGTGCCAGCTCACCAACGGTCGCCTCTGGAAACACCATATATTTT
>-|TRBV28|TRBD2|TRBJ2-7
CASSSGLGLREQYF
TGTGCCAGCAGTTCCGGACTAGGGTTAAGGGAGCAGTACTTC
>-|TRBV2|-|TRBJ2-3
CASSGGAGTDTQYF
TGTGCCAGCAGTGGCGGGGCAGGCACAGATACGCAGTATTTT
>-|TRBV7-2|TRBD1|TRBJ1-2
CASSSWTGSNYGYTF
TGTGCCAGCAGCTCGTGGACAGGCTCTAACTATGGCTACACCTTC
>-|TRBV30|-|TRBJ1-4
CAWSVRRGSEKLFF
TGTGCCTGGAGTGTACGAAGGGGCAGCGAAAAACTGTTTTTT
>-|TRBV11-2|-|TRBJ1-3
CASSAEAYSGNTIYF
TGTGCCAGCAGCGCCGAAGCGTATTCTGGAAACACCATATATTTT
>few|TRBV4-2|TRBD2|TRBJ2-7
CASSHGRGDAYEQYF
TGTGCCAGCAGCCATGGTCGGGGGGACGCCTACGAGCAGTACTTC
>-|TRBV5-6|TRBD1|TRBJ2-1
CASSWDRGNEQFF
TGTGCCAGCAGCTGGGACAGGGGCAATGAGCAGTTCTTC
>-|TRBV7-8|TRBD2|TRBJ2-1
CASSLLGLAGGGNEQFF
TGTGCCAGCAGCTTACTCGGACTAGCGGGAGGGGGCAATGAGCAGTTCTTC
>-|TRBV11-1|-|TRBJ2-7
CASSLVRGSEQYF
TGTGCCAGCAGCTTAGTACGAGGTAGCGAGCAGTACTTC
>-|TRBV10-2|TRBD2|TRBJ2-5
CASRVAGGLETQYF
TGCGCCAGCAGGGTAGCGGGAGGTTTAGAGACCCAGTACTTC
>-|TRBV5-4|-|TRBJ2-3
CASSLGLAIDTQYF
TGTGCCAGCAGCCTGGGTCTAGCTATAGATACGCAGTATTTT
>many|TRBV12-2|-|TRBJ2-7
CASRFHRTGVYEQYF
TGTGCAAGTCGCTTCCATCGGACAGGGGTCTACGAGCAGTACTTC
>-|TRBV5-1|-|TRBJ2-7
CASSSDTAYEQYF
TGCGCCAGCAGCTCCGACACAGCCTACGAGCAGTACTTC
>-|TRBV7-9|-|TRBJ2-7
CASSLGGRYYEQYF
TGTGCCAGCAGCTTAGGGGGCAGGTACTACGAGCAGTACTTC
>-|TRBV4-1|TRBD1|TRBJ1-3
CASSQPGQGIDTIYF
TGCGCCAGCAGCCAACCAGGACAGGGGATAGACACCATATATTTT
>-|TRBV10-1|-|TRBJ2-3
CASSERRDIGTQYF
TGCGCCAGCAGTGAGAGGAGGGATATTGGTACGCAGTATTTT
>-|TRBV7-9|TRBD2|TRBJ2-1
CASSARTSGSEQFF
TGTGCCAGCAGCGCAAGGACTAGCGGAAGCGAGCAGTTCTTC
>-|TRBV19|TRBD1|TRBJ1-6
CASTRGRGNSPLHF
TGTGCCAGTACCCGGGGCAGGGGGAATTCACCCCTCCACTTT
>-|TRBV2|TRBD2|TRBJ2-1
CASRSETSGGKEQFF
TGTGCCAGCAGGAGCGAGACTAGCGGGGGAAAGGAGCAGTTCTTC
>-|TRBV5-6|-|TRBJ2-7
CASTSAIHPYEQYF
TGTGCCAGCACCTCAGCGATCCACCCCTACGAGCAGTACTTC
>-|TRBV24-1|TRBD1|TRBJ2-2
CATSDPGQGNTGELFF
TGTGCCACCAGTGATCCGGGACAGGGGAACACCGGGGAGCTGTTTTTT
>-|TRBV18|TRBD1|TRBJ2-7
CARLRDRGTYEQYF
TGTGCCAGGCTCCGGGACAGGGGAACCTACGAGCAGTACTTC
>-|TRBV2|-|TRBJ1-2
CASSDAGASYGYTF
TGTGCCAGCAGTGACGCAGGGGCAAGCTATGGCTACACCTTC
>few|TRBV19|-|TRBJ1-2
CASSIIQGQDYGYTF
TGTGCCAGTAGTATTATTCAGGGGCAAGACTATGGCTACACCTTC
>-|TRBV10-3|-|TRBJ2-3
CAISPREYTDTQYF
TGTGCCATCAGTCCACGAGAATACACAGATACGCAGTATTTT
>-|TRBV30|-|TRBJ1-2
CAWSVRGNYGYTF
TGTGCCTGGAGTGTTCGGGGGAACTATGGCTACACCTTC
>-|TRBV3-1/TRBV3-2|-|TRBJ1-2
CASSQVEGDIYGYTF
TGTGCCAGCAGCCAAGTAGAAGGGGACATTTATGGCTACACCTTC
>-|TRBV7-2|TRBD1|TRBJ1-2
CASSPLPGQGTSYTF
TGTGCCAGCAGCCCTTTACCGGGACAGGGGACTAGCTACACCTTC